Following are 25 T cell receptor beta chains from one sample sequenced in a study of shared clonotypes between healthy human individuals. Method: immunoSEQ multiplex PCR; TCRdb's copy keeps in-frame clones and lacks some. The sample carries fewer than 850,000 clones, about 90% recorded once. What was sequenced was memory CD8+ T cells from PBMCs. Subset reported: CD45RO+ cells pooled with CCR7-negative TemRA cells. The source of these receptors is a man aged 18 to 29 in good health. Some clones in this sample may be carry-over from other donors' samples.

V usage is TRBV6-1 and J usage is TRBJ2-7, with D unresolved. Trimming left V 3 bases short and J 2 bases short, with 8 bases between. This CDR3 region has 13 residues. CDR1 MNHNS and CDR2 SASEGT come from the germline V gene. The CDR3 sequence: CASSETPTYEQYF. In DNA, the CDR3 is TGTGCCAGCAGTGAGACTCCTACCTACGAGCAGTACTTC.

The chain is built from TRBV4-2 and TRBJ2-7; TRBD1 matches 8 bases. The germline gives CDR1 LGHNA, CDR2 YNFKEQ. V lost 1 base and J lost 2; bases outside the gene matches: 7. CDR3 length equals 16 residues. The CDR3 sequence: CASSQVARTGTYEQYF. CDR3 coding DNA: TGTGCCAGCAGCCAAGTGGCCCGGACAGGGACCTACGAGCAGTACTTC.

The chain recombines TRBV5-6 with TRBJ2-1; the match to TRBD2 covers 9 bases. The CDR3 spans 16 residues. Trimming at V came to 3 bases and at J to 9 bases, leaving 13 bases not matched to a gene. Germline CDR1 SGHDT, CDR2 YYEEEE. CDR3 nucleotide sequence: TGTGCCAGCAGCTGGGGACTAGCAGGGGAAGATACTGAGCAGTTCTTC. Its translation is CASSWGLAGEDTEQFF.

This sequence joins TRBV19 and TRBJ1-5; TRBD1 agrees at 7 bases. J gave up 2 bases and V 8 bases, and 12 bases lay outside the gene matches. Germline V lookup: CDR1 LNHDA, CDR2 SQIVND (reference sequence). The CDR3 has 16 amino acids. The CDR3, as DNA: TGTGCCAGTGGCACTGGGGGACAGTTCGGCAATCAGCCCCAGCATTTT. Its protein product is CASGTGGQFGNQPQHF.

The V and J genes are TRBV15 and TRBJ2-3; perhaps TRBD2 as D (6 bases). V lost 0 bases and J 3 bases, leaving 16 bases between the germline ends. This CDR3 comprises 17 residues. Germline values: CDR1 LNHNV, CDR2 YYDKDF (reference sequence). CDR3 DNA: TGTGCCACCAGCAGAGATCCCCGGGCGGGACCTACAGATACGCAGTATTTT. It specifies CATSRDPRAGPTDTQYF.

Comments on this clone: This specimen includes other DNA sequences encoding the same CDR3. V is TRBV27 and J is TRBJ1-5; maybe TRBD1 (6 bases). The CDR3 sequence is 17 residues long. V was clipped by 4 bases and J by 0 bases, with 16 bases between them. Germline CDR1 reads MNHEY; CDR2 reads SMNVEV (reference sequence). CDR3 coding DNA: TGTGCCAGCAGTTCGAGACAGGCTCTCTATAGCAATCAGCCCCAGCATTTT. This gives the protein CASSSRQALYSNQPQHF.

The CDR3 protein is CASNPTPWGVETQYF. The CDR3 DNA is TGCGCCAGCAATCCCACACCATGGGGGGTAGAGACCCAGTACTTC. V and J are TRBV4-1 and TRBJ2-5; weak D call: TRBD2 (6 bases). The CDR3 extends over 15 amino acids. Trimming took off 7 bases at V and 4 bases at J, with 19 bases between the two ends. CDR1 MGHRA and CDR2 YSYEKL come from the germline V gene.

This chain connects TRBV7-3 to TRBJ2-1; D remains ambiguous. V gave up 2 bases and J gave up 6 bases, with 11 bases separating them. This CDR3 contains 14 residues. Looked up from germline, CDR1 is SGHTA and CDR2 is FQGTGA. The CDR3 is CASSLVTLTNEQFF. The CDR3 coding sequence is TGTGCCAGCAGCTTAGTGACTTTGACCAATGAGCAGTTCTTC.

In this sample, this clone turned up a few times. The gene calls are TRBV5-4 and TRBJ2-2; 11 nucleotides line up with TRBD1. J was trimmed by 7 bases and V by 4 bases; bases with no gene match: 12. CDR1 SGHNT and CDR2 YYREEE come from the germline V gene (reference sequence). This CDR3 is 17 amino acids long. The CDR3 DNA reads TGTGCCAGCAGCCGCCGTGGGACAGGGGGAAAGGGCGGGGAGCTGTTTTTT. The encoded protein is CASSRRGTGGKGGELFF.

The gene calls are TRBV9 and TRBJ1-1; the D is unclear. The CDR3 covers 14 residues. V lost 4 bases and J 1 base, leaving 11 bases between the germline ends. CDR1 is SGDLS, CDR2 YYNGEE, per germline. The CDR3 spells CASSHGHRNTEAFF. In nucleotides, the CDR3 is TGTGCCAGCAGCCACGGCCATCGGAACACTGAAGCTTTCTTT.

This chain uses TRBV9 with TRBJ1-1, with TRBD1 matching 10 bases. V dropped 4 bases and J dropped 4; count of bases not matched to a gene: 10. Germline-derived CDR1 and CDR2 are SGDLS and YYNGEE. This CDR3 comprises 16 residues. The CDR3 protein is CASSPPFGTGVTEAFF. In DNA, the CDR3 is TGTGCCAGCAGCCCACCTTTCGGGACAGGGGTCACTGAAGCTTTCTTT.

V and J are TRBV27 and TRBJ2-1, with 8 bases matching TRBD1. V was pared by 5 bases and J by 4 bases, with 13 bases of the junction left unmatched. The CDR3 is 17 amino acids. Germline CDR1 is MNHEY and CDR2 is SMNVEV (reference sequence). In nucleotides, the CDR3 is TGTGCCAGCAGTAATCAACAGGGGGAGCGCCCTTACAATGAGCAGTTCTTC. Residues: CASSNQQGERPYNEQFF.

V gene TRBV6-6 combines with J gene TRBJ1-1, with TRBD1 matching over 7 bases. This CDR3 region has 14 residues. After removal of 5 bases from V and 2 bases from J, the junction contained 5 bases not matched to a gene. From germline, CDR1 is MNHNY and CDR2 SVGAGI (reference sequence). CDR3 loop: CASSETGFNTEAFF. For the CDR3, the DNA is TGTGCCAGCAGTGAGACAGGGTTCAACACTGAAGCTTTCTTT.

The V gene is TRBV7-9, the J gene TRBJ2-3; the D is unclear. The CDR3 spans 15 residues. The germline gives CDR1 SEHNR, CDR2 FQNEAQ (reference sequence). V was cut by 3 bases and J by 6 bases, with 16 bases left in between. The CDR3 is CASSFSPNLQDTQYF. CDR3 DNA: TGTGCCAGCAGCTTCTCTCCAAACTTACAGGATACGCAGTATTTT.

The chain carries TRBV5-4 and TRBJ2-7, with unresolved D. With 4 bases removed from V and 3 bases from J, the gap between germline ends came to 20 bases. Germline lookup yields CDR1 SGHNT and CDR2 YYREEE (reference sequence). The CDR3 is 16 amino acids. Here the CDR3 reads CASSQVGIWVDYEQYF. Here the CDR3 DNA reads TGTGCCAGCAGCCAGGTTGGGATTTGGGTGGACTACGAGCAGTACTTC.

The chain links TRBV27 to TRBJ1-2; D ambiguous. The CDR3 sequence is 14 residues long. The germline gives CDR1 MNHEY, CDR2 SMNVEV (reference sequence). Trimming removed 0 bases from V and 4 bases from J, with 9 bases in between. The CDR3 loop is CASSLSRGSYGYTF. In DNA form, the CDR3 reads TGTGCCAGCAGTTTATCCCGAGGGAGCTATGGCTACACCTTC.

The DNA for the CDR3 is TGTGCCAGCAGCTTAACCGTTTCCTACGAGCAGTACTTC. It encodes CASSLTVSYEQYF. The chain joins TRBV11-3 to TRBJ2-7; D is unclear. This CDR3 has 13 amino acids. V gave up 2 bases and J gave up 1 base, with 6 bases separating them. CDR1 SGHNT and CDR2 YENEEA come from the germline V gene.

The chain joins TRBV7-9 to TRBJ1-4, with 9 nucleotides matching TRBD1. Germline loops: CDR1 SEHNR, CDR2 FQNEAQ (reference sequence). V lost 0 bases, J lost 0 bases, and 2 bases stayed unmatched. The CDR3 totals 17 residues. CDR3 nucleotide sequence: TGTGCCAGCAGCTTAGCGACAGGGGGAGCAACTAATGAAAAACTGTTTTTT. This sequence encodes CASSLATGGATNEKLFF.

The V and J genes are TRBV9 and TRBJ1-3, with 7 bases matching TRBD1. This CDR3 contains 17 residues. J was trimmed by 0 bases and V by 2 bases; bases with no gene match: 8. The germline V gene has CDR1 SGDLS and CDR2 YYNGEE. CDR3 sequence (DNA): TGTGCCAGCAGCGTGTGGGTAGGGGGCGCCTCTGGAAACACCATATATTTT. It specifies CASSVWVGGASGNTIYF.

The chain employs TRBV2 and TRBJ1-1; a weak D match, TRBD1 (6 bases). Germline assignment: CDR1 SNHLY and CDR2 FYNNEI. The CDR3 is made up of 19 amino acids. Trimming took off 11 bases at V and 3 bases at J, with 34 bases between the two ends. CDR3 nucleotide sequence: TGTGCCGGTAGGGGACCCACCAAACTGGGGGCGGGAATGGACACTGAAGCTTTCTTT. Translating it yields CAGRGPTKLGAGMDTEAFF.

The chain recombines TRBV25-1 with TRBJ2-1; 7 nucleotides align to TRBD1. The V gene end was trimmed by 8 bases and the J gene end by 3 bases; junction bases not matched to a gene: 1. Germline-derived CDR1 and CDR2 are MGHDK and SYGVNS. This CDR3 contains 12 residues. CDR3: CASWDSYNEQFF. The CDR3 bases are TGTGCCAGCTGGGACAGCTACAATGAGCAGTTCTTC.

The chain is built from TRBV14 and TRBJ2-3; maybe TRBD2 (6 bases). The CDR3 spans 17 residues. Trimming cost V 1 base and J 6 bases, with 20 bases left between them. From germline, CDR1 is SGHDN and CDR2 FVKESK. The CDR3: CASSQARPGAVGDTQYF. DNA for the CDR3: TGTGCCAGCAGCCAAGCCCGACCGGGAGCGGTTGGGGATACGCAGTATTTT. Full variable domain (rest looked up from reference TRBV14 and TRBJ2-3): EAGVTQFPSHSVIEKGQTVTLRCDPISGHDNLYWYRRVMGKEIKFLLHFVKESKQDESGMPNNRFLAERTGGTYSTLKVQPAELEDSGVYFCASSQARPGAVGDTQYFGPGTRLTVL.

The genes are TRBV5-1 and TRBJ2-3; 10 bases line up with TRBD2. The V gene's germline CDR1 is SGHRS and CDR2 YFSETQ. With 5 bases clipped from V and 2 bases from J, the junction kept 8 bases outside the gene matches. This CDR3 comprises 16 residues. CDR3 region: CASRWTSGFTTDTQYF. Here the CDR3 DNA reads TGCGCCAGCAGATGGACTAGCGGCTTTACCACAGATACGCAGTATTTT.

This clone was detected only once. CDR3 DNA sequence: TGCGCCAGCACCACCCGGGGGGGGAACACTGAAGCTTTCTTT. As protein: CASTTRGGNTEAFF. The rearrangement joins TRBV5-1 to TRBJ1-1; TRBD1 might be the D (5 bases). The CDR3 spans 14 residues. V lost 6 bases, J lost 1 base, and 13 bases lay in between. Germline V lookup: CDR1 SGHRS, CDR2 YFSETQ.

The V call is TRBV5-5, the J call TRBJ2-5, with D maybe TRBD2 (5 bases). Looked up from germline, CDR1 is SGHKS and CDR2 is YYEKEE (reference sequence). V dropped 1 base and J dropped 4 bases, with 11 bases sitting between them. The CDR3 has 14 amino acids. Written as DNA, the CDR3 is TGTGCCAGCAGCTTGACGGGGAATTTAGAGACCCAGTACTTC. Translation: CASSLTGNLETQYF.